This is a list of T cell receptor beta chains from one sample in a study of cytomegalovirus exposure and HLA in healthy donors. Generated by immunoSEQ multiplex PCR, the TCRdb table keeps only in-frame clones and is missing some. Recorded for this sample: about 110,000 clones. Sequenced material: PBMCs. These receptors all come from a man aged 50-59 years in good health and CMV-seronegative. The CDR3 runs from the conserved cysteine through the conserved F or W. Fields, in order: J gene, D gene, V gene, CDR3 DNA, CDR3 protein. D genes are given only for firm matches.

J gene: TRBJ2-5; D gene: .; V gene: TRBV7-9; CDR3 DNA: TGTGCCACCACCGTCGTGGGAGGAGGGGAGACCCAGTACTTC; CDR3 protein: CATTVVGGGETQYF
J gene: TRBJ1-1; D gene: .; V gene: TRBV4-3; CDR3 DNA: TGCGCCAGCAGCCATAAGAACAGTGAAGCTTTCTTT; CDR3 protein: CASSHKNSEAFF
J gene: TRBJ1-1; D gene: TRBD1; V gene: TRBV4-3; CDR3 DNA: TGCGCCAGCAGCCGGACAGGGGCTCACACTGAAGCTTTCTTT; CDR3 protein: CASSRTGAHTEAFF
J gene: TRBJ1-2; D gene: TRBD1; V gene: TRBV27; CDR3 DNA: TGTGCCAGCAGAAGCCTCGGACAGGGGATGTATGGCTACACCTTC; CDR3 protein: CASRSLGQGMYGYTF
J gene: TRBJ2-7; D gene: TRBD1; V gene: TRBV10-3; CDR3 DNA: TGTGCCACATCACAGGGGACGGGGAGCTCCTACGAGCAGTACTTC; CDR3 protein: CATSQGTGSSYEQYF
J gene: TRBJ1-5; D gene: TRBD1; V gene: TRBV7-3; CDR3 DNA: TGTGCCAGCAGCCCCCTGCGGGACAGGGGGCCCAATCAGCCCCAGCATTTT; CDR3 protein: CASSPLRDRGPNQPQHF
J gene: TRBJ1-4; D gene: .; V gene: TRBV7-9; CDR3 DNA: TGTGCCAGCAGCTCCGAATCCCAGACTTCTACAAAACTGTTTTTT; CDR3 protein: CASSSESQTSTKLFF
J gene: TRBJ2-1; D gene: TRBD2; V gene: TRBV7-6; CDR3 DNA: TGTGCCAGCAGCCAAGGACTAGCGGGCCCGCAGTTCTTC; CDR3 protein: CASSQGLAGPQFF
J gene: TRBJ1-1; D gene: .; V gene: TRBV6-5; CDR3 DNA: TGTGCCAGCACACTGCTGGGAGGGACTGAAGCTTTCTTT; CDR3 protein: CASTLLGGTEAFF
J gene: TRBJ2-3; D gene: TRBD2; V gene: TRBV19; CDR3 DNA: TGTGCCAGTAGTTCTATAGCGGGGGGCTCCGAGGATACGCAGTATTTT; CDR3 protein: CASSSIAGGSEDTQYF
J gene: TRBJ1-4; D gene: TRBD1; V gene: TRBV7-6; CDR3 DNA: TGTGCTAGCAGCACTTCCGGGACAGCTAATGAAAAACTGTTTTTT; CDR3 protein: CASSTSGTANEKLFF
J gene: TRBJ1-1; D gene: TRBD1; V gene: TRBV30; CDR3 DNA: TGTGCCTGGAGTGCCACAGGGGCGACTTTCTTT; CDR3 protein: CAWSATGATFF
J gene: TRBJ1-5; D gene: TRBD1; V gene: TRBV7-2; CDR3 DNA: TGTGCCAGCAGCTTAGCGCCGGGTCAGGGGGGGCCCCAGCATTTT; CDR3 protein: CASSLAPGQGGPQHF
J gene: TRBJ1-5; D gene: .; V gene: TRBV7-8; CDR3 DNA: TGTGCCAGCAGCTTATCCCCCGATCCGGGTCAGCCCCAGCATTTT; CDR3 protein: CASSLSPDPGQPQHF
J gene: TRBJ2-5; D gene: .; V gene: TRBV29-1; CDR3 DNA: TGCAGCGTTGAGCAGGGCAGGGAGACCCAGTACTTC; CDR3 protein: CSVEQGRETQYF
J gene: TRBJ1-1; D gene: .; V gene: TRBV5-4; CDR3 DNA: TGTGCCAGCAGCATCCACATATTGAACACTGAAGCTTTCTTT; CDR3 protein: CASSIHILNTEAFF
J gene: TRBJ2-3; D gene: .; V gene: TRBV7-3; CDR3 DNA: TGTGCCAGCAGCTTAAGGGGGCGCAGTATAGATACGCAGTATTTT; CDR3 protein: CASSLRGRSIDTQYF
J gene: TRBJ1-2; D gene: TRBD1; V gene: TRBV6-5; CDR3 DNA: TGTGCCAGCAGAGGGACAGGGGCTAATTATGGCTACACCTTC; CDR3 protein: CASRGTGANYGYTF
J gene: TRBJ1-2; D gene: TRBD1; V gene: TRBV5-8; CDR3 DNA: TGTGCCAGCAGCTTGGGGGACAGGTTCATCTACACCTTC; CDR3 protein: CASSLGDRFIYTF
J gene: TRBJ1-2; D gene: TRBD1; V gene: TRBV2; CDR3 DNA: TGTGCCAGCAGTGGCCAGGGGGCGCCGGAATATGGCTACACCTTC; CDR3 protein: CASSGQGAPEYGYTF
J gene: TRBJ2-5; D gene: .; V gene: TRBV4-3; CDR3 DNA: TGCGCCAGCAGCCACAGGGGTTTGGTTTTAGAGACCCAGTACTTC; CDR3 protein: CASSHRGLVLETQYF
J gene: TRBJ1-4; D gene: TRBD1; V gene: TRBV29-1; CDR3 DNA: TGCAGCGCCCTGGGACAGGGTAATGAAAAACTGTTTTTT; CDR3 protein: CSALGQGNEKLFF
J gene: TRBJ2-7; D gene: .; V gene: TRBV12-5; CDR3 DNA: TGTGCTAGTGGTGATCGACAGAGCGACTACGAGCAGTACTTC; CDR3 protein: CASGDRQSDYEQYF
J gene: TRBJ1-4; D gene: .; V gene: TRBV5-6; CDR3 DNA: TGTGCCAGCAGCTTGGTGTCCCAGGGAGGTGAAAAACTGTTTTTT; CDR3 protein: CASSLVSQGGEKLFF
J gene: TRBJ2-2; D gene: .; V gene: TRBV29-1; CDR3 DNA: TGCAGCGTTGACTTCGGCGGTCCCCCCGGGGAGCTGTTTTTT; CDR3 protein: CSVDFGGPPGELFF
J gene: TRBJ2-7; D gene: TRBD1; V gene: TRBV19; CDR3 DNA: TGTGCCACTAGGGGGACAGGGATGTCCTACGAGCAGTACTTC; CDR3 protein: CATRGTGMSYEQYF